The 11 T cell receptor beta chains in this list originate from one sample, sequenced in a study of human T cells and chemical hapten exposure. Noted time point: healthy volunteer bleed at 2 weeks. Unfractionated whole blood was the source of the extracted total RNA. One entry per CDR3 protein results from TCRdb running MiXCR on the RACE reads. Here the sample spans 49,000 or so distinct CDR3 sequences, less than 4.5% being singletons. What was sequenced was whole blood. These receptor sequences come from a human donor in good health. Some clones in this sample may be carry-over from other donors' samples.

This clonotype showed up many times. V is TRBV27 and J is TRBJ1-4, with a tentative D call TRBD1 (6 bases). The germline V gene encodes CDR1 MNHEY and CDR2 SMNVEV (reference sequence). The length of the CDR3 is 15 residues. V was trimmed by 5 bases and J by 3 bases, leaving 13 bases between them. The CDR3 region has the DNA TGTGCCAGCAGTACATGGGGGCTCTCTAATGAAAAACTGTTTTTT. Protein sequence: CASSTWGLSNEKLFF.

This clonotype was recorded many times. This rearrangement joins TRBV6-5 to TRBJ1-5; maybe TRBD1 (5 bases). V lost 2 bases, J lost 0 bases, and 14 bases lay in between. The germline gives CDR1 MNHEY, CDR2 SVGAGI. This CDR3 spans 17 amino acids. CDR3 DNA: TGTGCCAGCAGTTACAGTCCGCCAGGGAATAGCAATCAGCCCCAGCATTTT. Its translation: CASSYSPPGNSNQPQHF.

This clonotype was seen ten or more times. The V and J genes are TRBV24-1 and TRBJ2-1; a weak D match, TRBD2 (6 bases). Trimming shortened V by 8 bases and J by 0 bases, and 10 bases separated the two germline ends. Germline loops: CDR1 KGHDR, CDR2 SFDVKD. The CDR3 is 14 amino acids. CDR3 bases: TGTGCCACCAACCGGGGGAGCTCCTACAATGAGCAGTTCTTC. This encodes CATNRGSSYNEQFF.

Many counts were recorded for this clonotype. V gene TRBV7-6 combines with J gene TRBJ1-5, with D perhaps matching TRBD1 (5 bases). CDR1 and CDR2 (germline): SGHVS, FNYEAQ. V lost 5 bases and J 3 bases, leaving 14 bases between the germline ends. The CDR3 extends over 15 amino acids. CDR3 residues: CASSRGTVHNQPQHF. In DNA, the CDR3 is TGTGCCAGCAGCCGCGGGACGGTCCACAATCAGCCCCAGCATTTT.

This clonotype has a handful of counts. V gene TRBV4-1 combines with J gene TRBJ2-4; 7 bases agree with TRBD2. The CDR3 is 21 amino acids. Losses at the gene ends were 1 base for V and 2 bases for J; bases not matched to a gene: 20. Germline V gene sequence: CDR1 MGHRA, CDR2 YSYEKL. The CDR3 loop reads CASSQAPVGPHRGGPKNIQYF. In DNA, the CDR3 is TGCGCCAGCAGCCAAGCGCCTGTCGGCCCTCACCGCGGGGGTCCCAAAAACATTCAGTACTTC.

This clonotype was recorded many times. The chain joins TRBV5-1 to TRBJ1-1; D may be TRBD1 (5 bases). The V gene lost 5 bases and the J gene lost 0 bases, with 17 bases spanning the gap. The V gene's germline CDR1 is SGHRS and CDR2 YFSETQ. The CDR3 is 16 residues long. The CDR3 here is CASSSVMWGVNTEAFF. Written as DNA, the CDR3 is TGCGCCAGCAGTTCGGTGATGTGGGGGGTGAACACTGAAGCTTTCTTT.

There are a few counts of this clonotype. This chain connects TRBV20-1 to TRBJ2-7; no clear D. The V end was cut by 0 bases, the J end by 3 bases, with 9 bases between. The CDR3 totals 13 residues. CDR1 and CDR2 from the germline V gene are DFQATT and SNEGSKA (reference sequence). In DNA form, the CDR3 reads TGCAGTGCTAGAGATATGGCAGACTACGAGCAGTACTTC. Translating gives CSARDMADYEQYF.

The V and J genes are TRBV28 and TRBJ1-5; 8 bases align to TRBD1. This CDR3 spans 16 amino acids. V was clipped by 4 bases and J by 0 bases; unmatched bases: 5. The V gene's germline CDR1 is MDHEN and CDR2 SYDVKM. This CDR3 is CASSWETGDSNQPQHF. DNA for the CDR3: TGTGCCAGCAGTTGGGAGACAGGGGATAGCAATCAGCCCCAGCATTTT.

This clonotype was seen once. J is TRBJ2-1 and V is TRBV5-4, with D possibly being TRBD1 or TRBD2 (6 bases each). Deletions cut 0 bases from V and 6 bases from J, with 13 bases between. The germline gives CDR1 SGHNT, CDR2 YYREEE (reference sequence). The CDR3 has 15 residues. The CDR3 DNA is TGTGCCAGCAGCTTGGGGGAAAAGGGGGGCAATGAGCAGTTCTTC. It translates to CASSLGEKGGNEQFF.

This clonotype was picked up many times. The rearrangement uses TRBV28 and TRBJ2-3, with D hard to call. The germline V gene has CDR1 MDHEN and CDR2 SYDVKM. V was pared by 2 bases and J by 3 bases, with 6 bases between. The CDR3 extends over 13 amino acids. In nucleotides, the CDR3 is TGTGCCAGCAGTTTAGATCGAACAGATACGCAGTATTTT. This encodes CASSLDRTDTQYF.

This clonotype came up a few times. This chain joins TRBV10-3 and TRBJ2-3; unclear D gene. Between the trimmed V and J ends, which lost 5 bases and 0 bases, there was a span of 9 bases. This CDR3 comprises 14 residues. Germline CDR1 is ENHRY and CDR2 is SYGVKD. The CDR3 is CAISKGASTDTQYF. DNA of the CDR3: TGTGCCATCAGTAAGGGTGCCAGCACAGATACGCAGTATTTT.